The 3 T cell receptor beta chains below come from one sample, sequenced in a study of T-cell reconstitution after alpha-beta-depleted transplantation in children. This sample's TCRbeta library carried unique molecular identifier barcodes. Each CDR3 protein gets one entry after TCRdb re-called the PCR reads with MiXCR. The sample contains 490,000 or so distinct CDR3 sequences, under 15% of which appear only once. The sample here was PBMCs from the stem cell graft donor, taken from the stem cell graft. All receptors come from a human donor who donated a stem cell graft to a child with combined immunodeficiency.

This clonotype was picked up many times. The rearrangement uses TRBV5-1 and TRBJ2-1, with TRBD2 matching over 9 bases. CDR1 SGHRS and CDR2 YFSETQ come from the germline V gene. The V segment lost 0 bases and the J segment 4 bases; nucleotides outside the gene matches: 2. CDR3 size: 15 residues. CDR3 nucleotides: TGCGCCAGCAGCTTGGCGCTAGCGGGGTACAATGAGCAGTTCTTC. Residues: CASSLALAGYNEQFF.

The chain links TRBV5-6 to TRBJ1-2; D remains unclear. CDR1 SGHDT and CDR2 YYEEEE come from the germline V gene. The CDR3 totals 12 residues. V was cut by 0 bases and J by 9 bases, with 9 bases left in between. CDR3: CASSLETRRYTF. CDR3 bases: TGTGCCAGCAGCTTGGAAACTAGGCGCTACACCTTC. Looking up the rest from reference TRBV5-6 and TRBJ1-2 gives the full variable domain: DAGVTQSPTHLIKTRGQQVTLRCSPKSGHDTVSWYQQALGQGPQFIFQYYEEEERQRGNFPDRFSGHQFPNYSSELNVNALLLGDSALYLCASSLETRRYTFGSGTRLTVV.

This clonotype came up a few times. This chain joins TRBV6-1 and TRBJ2-1; tentative D call: TRBD2 (6 bases). Germline V gene data show CDR1 as MNHNS and CDR2 as SASEGT. This CDR3 is built from 16 residues. V lost 6 bases and J 3 bases, leaving 18 bases between the germline ends. The CDR3 is CASRRKGLANYNEQFF. In DNA, the CDR3 is TGTGCCAGCAGGCGAAAGGGGCTAGCGAACTACAATGAGCAGTTCTTC.